This entry lists 24 T cell receptor beta chains sequenced from one sample in a study of blood T cell repertoires in COVID-19. Assay: immunoSEQ multiplex PCR; the TCRdb copy retains only in-frame clones and omits some. The sample lists roughly 240,000 clones, approximately 80% occurring once. Sequenced input: peripheral blood. These receptors all stem from a woman of 80 years or more with acute or convalescent COVID-19.

This clone appeared a few times. CDR3 nucleotides: TGTGCCAGCAGCCAAGGGACAGGGGGTTATATGCTCTACGAGCAGTACTTC. Residues: CASSQGTGGYMLYEQYF. The chain has TRBV3-1 (or the pseudogene TRBV3-2) and TRBJ2-7; TRBD1 agrees at 10 bases. Germline CDR1 is LGHDT and CDR2 is YNNKEL (reference sequence). The CDR3 consists of 17 residues. The V gene end was trimmed by 1 base and the J gene end by 3 bases; junction bases not matched to a gene: 9.

The chain uses TRBV6-1 and TRBJ1-4, with 10 nucleotides matching TRBD1. With 3 bases clipped from V and 8 bases from J, the junction kept 12 bases outside the gene matches. This CDR3 has 17 residues. Germline lookup yields CDR1 MNHNS and CDR2 SASEGT. Here the CDR3 reads CASSERLGDRGYEKLFF. In nucleotides, the CDR3 is TGTGCCAGCAGTGAGAGATTGGGGGACAGGGGTTACGAAAAACTGTTTTTT.

The chain couples TRBV6-6 to TRBJ2-1; TRBD1 might be the D (6 bases). With 3 bases removed from V and 5 bases from J, the gap between germline ends came to 14 bases. There are 15 residues in the CDR3. Germline V gene data show CDR1 as MNHNY and CDR2 as SVGAGI (reference sequence). The CDR3: CASSYFRDTNNEQFF. In nucleotides, the CDR3 is TGTGCCAGCAGTTATTTCCGGGACACCAACAATGAGCAGTTCTTC.

This clone was detected only a few times. CDR3 in amino acids: CASSQERVGGTGELFF. As DNA, the CDR3 is TGTGCCAGCAGCCAAGAACGGGTAGGGGGTACCGGGGAGCTGTTTTTT. The chain links TRBV3-1 (or the pseudogene TRBV3-2) to TRBJ2-2; D might be TRBD1 (6 bases). V lost 0 bases to trimming and J lost 5 bases, with 13 bases between them. The CDR3 runs to 16 residues. The V gene's germline CDR1 is LGHDT and CDR2 YNNKEL (reference sequence).

This sequence joins TRBV18 and TRBJ1-3; 9 bases match TRBD1. J was trimmed by 5 bases and V by 4 bases; bases with no gene match: 6. The germline V gene has CDR1 KGHSH and CDR2 LQKENI. This CDR3 contains 15 residues. The CDR3 loop reads CASSLQGQGRNTIYF. The CDR3, as DNA: TGTGCCAGCTCACTCCAAGGACAGGGGCGAAACACCATATATTTT.

J is TRBJ1-2 and V is TRBV7-8, with D possibly being TRBD1 (5 bases). Germline V lookup: CDR1 SGHVS, CDR2 FQNEAQ. Trimming shortened V by 8 bases and J by 0 bases, and 13 bases separated the two germline ends. The CDR3 extends over 14 amino acids. CDR3 sequence: CASLPDTANYGYTF. The CDR3 DNA sequence: TGTGCCAGCCTCCCGGACACAGCTAACTATGGCTACACCTTC. Looking up the rest from reference TRBV7-8 and TRBJ1-2 gives the full variable domain: GAGVSQSPRYKVAKRGQDVALRCDPISGHVSLFWYQQALGQGPEFLTYFQNEAQLDKSGLPSDRFFAERPEGSVSTLKIQRTQQEDSAVYLCASLPDTANYGYTFGSGTRLTVV.

This clone has just a few counts. The J gene is TRBJ2-2, the V gene TRBV30, with 7 bases that match TRBD2. V shed 2 bases, J shed 1 base, and the junction held 10 bases outside the gene matches. This CDR3 has 17 residues. CDR1 and CDR2 (germline): GTSNPN, SVGIG (reference sequence). CDR3 nucleotide sequence: TGTGCCTGGAGTCGCGCGGGAGTTCGCAGGAACACCGGGGAGCTGTTTTTT. Encoded protein: CAWSRAGVRRNTGELFF.

This clone was seen a single time. V and J are TRBV6-5 and TRBJ1-1; TRBD1 might be the D (6 bases). The ends were cut back, 2 bases at V and 3 bases at J, with 13 bases in the middle. Per germline, CDR1 MNHEY and CDR2 SVGAGI. This CDR3 contains 15 residues. The DNA for the CDR3 is TGTGCCAGCAGTTACGATGGCAGGGGTTACACTGAAGCTTTCTTT. Encoded protein: CASSYDGRGYTEAFF.

CDR3 in amino acids: CASSSQPNNEQFF. CDR3 nucleotide sequence: TGTGCCAGCAGCTCACAACCAAACAATGAGCAGTTCTTC. The chain is built from TRBV7-2 and TRBJ2-1; unclear D gene. Between the trimmed V and J ends, which lost 4 bases and 5 bases, there was a span of 9 bases. CDR3 size: 13 residues. CDR1 is SGHTA and CDR2 is FQGNSA in the germline V gene.

V gene TRBV12-3 or TRBV12-4 combines with J gene TRBJ1-3; the D is unclear. The CDR3 extends over 13 amino acids. V lost 7 bases to trimming and J lost 2 bases, with 9 bases between them. CDR3 sequence: CASMTGAGNTIYF. In nucleotides, the CDR3 is TGTGCCAGCATGACCGGGGCTGGAAACACCATATATTTT.

V usage is TRBV7-3 and J usage is TRBJ2-3; D may be TRBD1 (6 bases). Germline CDR1 reads SGHTA; CDR2 reads FQGTGA. The CDR3 is 13 residues long. V lost 5 bases to trimming and J lost 6 bases, with 12 bases between them. The CDR3 spells CASSATRGDTQYF. In DNA form, the CDR3 reads TGTGCCAGCAGCGCCACTAGGGGGGATACGCAGTATTTT.

In DNA form, the CDR3 reads TGTGCCAGCATCGACGAGACAGGCTATAATTCACCCCTCCACTTT. Translating gives CASIDETGYNSPLHF. The chain carries TRBV2 and TRBJ1-6; possible D gene TRBD1, 6 bases. In germline, CDR1 is SNHLY, CDR2 FYNNEI. The CDR3 runs 15 residues. Trimming left V 7 bases short and J 3 bases short, with 13 bases between.

The V and J genes are TRBV6-5 and TRBJ1-2, with 8 bases lining up with TRBD1. Germline trimming cut 4 bases from V and 8 bases from J; bases unmatched to any gene: 6. Germline V gives CDR1 MNHEY, CDR2 SVGAGI. The CDR3 covers 13 residues. The CDR3 region is CASSSGQGRGYTF. CDR3 bases: TGTGCCAGCAGTTCCGGACAGGGTAGGGGCTACACCTTC.

This chain links TRBV6-5 with TRBJ2-2; 7 bases line up with TRBD1. The CDR3 totals 15 residues. CDR1 MNHEY and CDR2 SVGAGI come from the germline V gene. V trimming: 6 bases; J trimming: 0 bases; junction bases outside the gene matches: 4. The CDR3: CASRSGQTNTGELFF. For the CDR3, the DNA is TGTGCCAGCAGGTCGGGACAGACGAACACCGGGGAGCTGTTTTTT.

The genes are TRBV2 and TRBJ1-1; TRBD1 matches 9 bases. The CDR3 consists of 14 residues. V shed 5 bases, J shed 4 bases, and the junction held 5 bases outside the gene matches. Germline CDR1 SNHLY, CDR2 FYNNEI. The chain's CDR3 is CASSLTGGSTEAFF. CDR3 sequence (DNA): TGTGCCAGCAGTTTGACAGGGGGGAGCACTGAAGCTTTCTTT.

The chain links TRBV30 to TRBJ2-3; no definite D call. Germline V gene lookup returns CDR1 GTSNPN and CDR2 SVGIG (reference sequence). The CDR3 has 14 amino acids. V was cut by 3 bases and J by 1 base, with 11 bases left in between. CDR3: CAWSPLGGTDTQYF. The CDR3 region has the DNA TGTGCCTGGAGCCCCCTGGGCGGCACAGATACGCAGTATTTT.

This chain links TRBV11-2 with TRBJ2-7, with 12 bases that match TRBD1. Trimming removed 2 bases from V and 6 bases from J; junction bases left unmatched: 8. Germline-derived CDR1 and CDR2 are SGHAT and FQNNGV. This CDR3 is built from 16 residues. CDR3 in amino acids: CASSLFSGTGGFEQYF. DNA of the CDR3: TGTGCCAGCAGCTTATTTTCTGGGACAGGGGGCTTCGAGCAGTACTTC.

This clone was picked up a small number of times. The V and J genes are TRBV5-6 and TRBJ2-4, with 7 bases identical to TRBD1. The CDR3 is 17 residues long. From germline, CDR1 is SGHDT and CDR2 YYEEEE. V was pared by 0 bases and J by 0 bases, with 6 bases of the junction left unmatched. The CDR3, as DNA: TGTGCCAGCAGCTTGGCCGGACAGGTGGGAGCCAAAAACATTCAGTACTTC. Translating gives CASSLAGQVGAKNIQYF.

Comments on this clone: Additional DNA sequences in this sample encode the identical CDR3. The rearrangement uses TRBV7-2 and TRBJ2-7; D unclear. In germline, CDR1 is SGHTA, CDR2 FQGNSA. V lost 1 base, J lost 1 base, and 8 bases lay in between. The CDR3 runs to 14 residues. In nucleotides, the CDR3 is TGTGCCAGCAGCTTAGGGGCTGGGTCCTACGAGCAGTACTTC. This sequence encodes CASSLGAGSYEQYF.

The CDR3 DNA is TGTGCCAGTAGTATCCCGTGGCAGGGCTTTAACACTGAAGCTTTCTTT. It codes for CASSIPWQGFNTEAFF. The genes are TRBV19 and TRBJ1-1; D is perhaps TRBD1 (5 bases). Germline V gives CDR1 LNHDA, CDR2 SQIVND (reference sequence). This CDR3 comprises 16 residues. Between the trimmed V and J ends, which lost 3 bases and 2 bases, there was a span of 16 bases.

This chain connects TRBV19 to TRBJ2-7; weak D call: TRBD1 (5 bases). V lost 3 bases, J lost 0 bases, and 9 bases lay in between. Germline V gene data show CDR1 as LNHDA and CDR2 as SQIVND (reference sequence). This CDR3 region has 14 residues. CDR3 amino acids: CASSMGQTSYEQYF. CDR3 nucleotide sequence: TGTGCCAGTAGTATGGGGCAGACCTCCTACGAGCAGTACTTC.

The CDR3 DNA sequence: TGCGCCAGCAGCCAAGATACGACAGCCAGACCCTACGAGCAGTACTTC. This gives the protein CASSQDTTARPYEQYF. This chain joins TRBV4-1 and TRBJ2-7, with D possibly matching TRBD1 (5 bases). Trimming cost V 0 bases and J 2 bases, with 14 bases left between them. The CDR3 runs to 16 residues. The germline V gene encodes CDR1 MGHRA and CDR2 YSYEKL.

This chain connects TRBV5-1 to TRBJ2-2; 10 bases map to TRBD1. This CDR3 is built from 16 residues. Germline CDR1 reads SGHRS; CDR2 reads YFSETQ. With V trimmed by 1 base and J by 6 bases, 6 bases remained unmatched. CDR3 region: CASSLSGTGDPGELFF. DNA for the CDR3: TGCGCCAGCAGCTTGTCCGGGACAGGGGACCCCGGGGAGCTGTTTTTT.

This clone appeared once. V is TRBV12-1 and J is TRBJ1-5. TRBV12-1 is marked as a pseudogene. The CDR3 sequence is 19 residues long. The CDR3 is CASSFAQTHATYSNQPQHF. DNA of the CDR3: TGTGCCAGCAGCTTTGCGCAAACTCATGCAACCTATAGCAATCAGCCCCAGCATTTT.